The rows below give T cell receptor beta chains drawn from one sample of a study of blood T cell repertoires in COVID-19. Clones were read by immunoSEQ multiplex PCR, and TCRdb kept only the in-frame ones, dropping some. Of 200,000 or so clones listed, approximately 82% are singletons. Source material: peripheral blood. These receptors were taken from a human donor with acute or convalescent COVID-19. The donor label of this sample is uncertain. The CDR3 runs from the conserved cysteine through the conserved F or W. D genes are given only for firm matches. Expanded clones are given a class, and other clones once, few, many or no size at all.

d_gene,j_gene,abundance,v_gene,CDR3nt,CDR3aa
TRBD2,TRBJ2-3,NA,TRBV5-4,TGTGCCAGCAGCTTGGGGCTAGCGGGAGGTGTTGGAACGCAGTATTTT,CASSLGLAGGVGTQYF
NA,TRBJ1-3,NA,TRBV11-2,TGTGCCAGCAGCCCCAACAGGGCTGGAAACACCATATATTTT,CASSPNRAGNTIYF
NA,TRBJ2-7,NA,TRBV6-6,TGTGCCAGCAGTTACTCCGGGAGCTCCTACGAGCAGTACTTC,CASSYSGSSYEQYF
TRBD1,TRBJ1-1,NA,TRBV13,TGTGCCAGCAGCTTCCGGACAGGGGTAAGCACTGAAGCTTTCTTT,CASSFRTGVSTEAFF
TRBD2,TRBJ2-7,NA,TRBV7-2,TGTGCCAGCAGCCCTCCCCCCAGCGGAGCGGGAGCGGGCGAGCAGTACTTC,CASSPPPSGAGAGEQYF
TRBD2,TRBJ2-3,NA,TRBV2,TGTGCCAGCAGTGGACTAGCGGGCTCTAGCACAGATACGCAGTATTTT,CASSGLAGSSTDTQYF
TRBD1,TRBJ2-1,NA,TRBV18,TGTGCCAGCTCACCACGACAGGGTTTAAGGAATGAGCAGTTCTTC,CASSPRQGLRNEQFF
NA,TRBJ2-1,NA,TRBV7-2,TGTGCCAGCAGCTTAAGAGAGCGCGATGAGCAGTTCTTC,CASSLRERDEQFF
TRBD1,TRBJ1-1,NA,TRBV3-1/TRBV3-2,TGTGCCAGCAGTTTCGGGACAGCGGGGAACACTGAAGCTTTCTTT,CASSFGTAGNTEAFF
TRBD1,TRBJ1-2,NA,TRBV27,TGTGCCAGCAGTTCCACAGGGGGCGCCTATGGCTACACCTTC,CASSSTGGAYGYTF
TRBD2,TRBJ2-5,NA,TRBV6-6,TGTGCCAGCAGTTTCCTAGCGGGAGGGCCACAGGAGACCCAGTACTTC,CASSFLAGGPQETQYF
TRBD1,TRBJ2-5,NA,TRBV5-4,TGTGCCAGCAGCCCGGCGGGGGGACAGGGGAGGGAGACCCAGTACTTC,CASSPAGGQGRETQYF
TRBD2,TRBJ2-5,NA,TRBV4-2,TGTGCCAGCAGCCCGTTGGCTAGCGGGAGGGGAGAGACCCAGTACTTC,CASSPLASGRGETQYF
NA,TRBJ1-6,NA,TRBV9,TGTGCCAGCAGCGCAACAGGGATAATTCTTAATTCACCCCTCCACTTT,CASSATGIILNSPLHF
TRBD1,TRBJ1-2,few,TRBV20-1,TGCAGTGCTAGTCCACAGGGGGCGTACTATGGCTACACCTTC,CSASPQGAYYGYTF
NA,TRBJ1-1,NA,TRBV4-3,TGCGCCAGCAGCCAAGAAGTACAAATGAACACTGAAGCTTTCTTT,CASSQEVQMNTEAFF
NA,TRBJ1-1,NA,TRBV29-1,TGCAGCGCCATGGACACGCGTGAAGCTTTCTTT,CSAMDTREAFF
TRBD2,TRBJ2-7,NA,TRBV6-5,TGTGCCAGCAGACTTGGGACTAGCGGTCCCTACGAGCAGTACTTC,CASRLGTSGPYEQYF
NA,TRBJ1-3,NA,TRBV5-1,TGCGCCAGCAGCTTGGGCGGAACTGGAAACACCATATATTTT,CASSLGGTGNTIYF
TRBD1,TRBJ2-5,NA,TRBV18,TGTGCCAGCTCACCACGGGACAGGTACCAAGAGACCCAGTACTTC,CASSPRDRYQETQYF
TRBD1,TRBJ1-5,NA,TRBV19,TGTGCCAGTAGTACTGGACAGGGGAACAATCAGCCCCAGCATTTT,CASSTGQGNNQPQHF